These T cell receptor beta chains were read from a single sample in a study of T cell repertoires in cytomegalovirus infection. Each CDR3 protein gets one entry after TCRdb re-called the reads with MiXCR. Of about 440,000 distinct CDR3 sequences detected, under 40% appear once; the ten largest clones hold roughly an eighth. Material: PBMCs. Source of these receptors: a human donor in good health (CMV status not recorded). Some clones in this sample may be carry-over from other donors' samples. CDR3s include the opening cysteine and the closing phenylalanine or tryptophan. A D gene is named only where the DNA matches it firmly. Clone size is given for some rows only: seen once, a few or many times, or a class if the clone is expanded.

J gene	V gene	clone size	D gene	CDR3 DNA	CDR3 protein
TRBJ1-4	TRBV7-6	-	-	TGTGCCAGCAGCGGGCCGAATGAAAAACTGTTTTTT	CASSGPNEKLFF
TRBJ2-7	TRBV6-1	-	-	TGTGCCAGCAGTGAAACCCGTGAAGATGACGAGCAGTACTTC	CASSETREDDEQYF
TRBJ1-6	TRBV5-5	few	-	TGTGCCAGCAGCTTGGGGGGCGGCCAACGGGCACCCCTCCACTTT	CASSLGGGQRAPLHF
TRBJ2-3	TRBV12-3/TRBV12-4	few	-	TGTGCCAGCAGTTTAGGCTACAGGGCAAGCCCGGATACGCAGTATTTT	CASSLGYRASPDTQYF
TRBJ2-6	TRBV25-1	-	-	TGTGCCAGCCGGGACACCCACCGCTCTGGGGCCAACGTCCTGACTTTC	CASRDTHRSGANVLTF
TRBJ2-1	TRBV4-1	-	TRBD2	TGCGCCAGCAGCCAAGGGACTAGCGGGGTCTACAATGAGCAGTTCTTC	CASSQGTSGVYNEQFF
TRBJ2-5	TRBV4-1	many	TRBD2	TGCGCCAGCAGCCAACTTAGCGGGGGGGCTAGGGAGACCCAGTACTTC	CASSQLSGGARETQYF
TRBJ1-4	TRBV4-2	few	TRBD1	TGTGCCAGCAGCCAGGTGCAGGGGGCCCGGGAAAAACTGTTTTTT	CASSQVQGAREKLFF
TRBJ1-1	TRBV4-1	few	-	TGCGCCAGCAGCCCATGGAGCGGGGCGAACACTGAAGCTTTCTTT	CASSPWSGANTEAFF
TRBJ1-5	TRBV18	-	TRBD1	TGTGCCAGCTCACAGACCGGGACAGCCGACAATCAGCCCCAGCATTTT	CASSQTGTADNQPQHF
TRBJ1-1	TRBV5-1	-	TRBD1	TGCGCCAGCAGGTACGGACAGGGGGTTTTGGACACTGAAGCTTTCTTT	CASRYGQGVLDTEAFF
TRBJ2-7	TRBV12-3/TRBV12-4	few	TRBD2	TGTGCCAGCCGATTCCGGGGGGGCTACGAGCAGTACTTC	CASRFRGGYEQYF
TRBJ2-3	TRBV9	-	TRBD2	TGTGCCAGCAGCTCTGGGACTAGGTCAGATACGCAGTATTTT	CASSSGTRSDTQYF
TRBJ1-4	TRBV27	few	-	TGTGCCAGCAGTTTATCGATCCCCTGGAGGGCTAATGAAAAACTGTTTTTT	CASSLSIPWRANEKLFF
TRBJ1-1	TRBV5-1	-	TRBD1	TGCGCCAGCAGCTTGGGTAGCAGGGGGCCGGTTGAAGCTTTCTTT	CASSLGSRGPVEAFF
TRBJ1-6	TRBV6-1	few	-	TGTGCCAGCAGTGCCCCCGGGGGTAGGGGTTCACCCCTCCACTTT	CASSAPGGRGSPLHF
TRBJ1-5	TRBV6-1	-	-	TGTGCCAGCAGTGAAAGTCGGACACTACCTAATCAGCCCCAGCATTTT	CASSESRTLPNQPQHF
TRBJ2-3	TRBV19	few	-	TGTGCCAGTCGAAGATCGGGCACAGATACGCAGTATTTT	CASRRSGTDTQYF
TRBJ1-2	TRBV7-2	many	-	TGTGCCAGCAGCTTACCTCCGGCAGGCGCGGTCGGTGGCTACACCTTC	CASSLPPAGAVGGYTF
TRBJ2-5	TRBV12-3/TRBV12-4	few	-	TGTGCCAGCAGTAGCACCGGGACACACCAAGAGACCCAGTACTTC	CASSSTGTHQETQYF
TRBJ2-5	TRBV9	-	-	TGTGCCAGCAGCGTAGAATGGGATTTTCAAGAGACCCAGTACTTC	CASSVEWDFQETQYF
TRBJ1-5	TRBV12-3/TRBV12-4	many	-	TGTGCCAGCAGTTTAGCGGCAGGGTCTGGGCAGCCCCAGCATTTT	CASSLAAGSGQPQHF
TRBJ1-5	TRBV27	-	-	TGTGCCAGCAGTTTATATGGGACACCGTATAGCAATCAGCCCCAGCATTTT	CASSLYGTPYSNQPQHF
TRBJ2-7	TRBV7-6	few	-	TGTGCCAGCAGTACCTACCCGGGTACCTACGAGCAGTACTTC	CASSTYPGTYEQYF
TRBJ2-5	TRBV11-3	few	TRBD1	TGTGCCAGCAGCCCGGACAGGGGATCGGGAGAGACCCAGTACTTC	CASSPDRGSGETQYF
TRBJ1-1	TRBV19	few	TRBD1	TGTGCCAGTGCAACCCCCGGGACAGGTCTAAACACTGAAGCTTTCTTT	CASATPGTGLNTEAFF
TRBJ1-2	TRBV28	many	TRBD1	TGTGCCAGCAGCCCAGGGGGTCATGGCTACACCTTC	CASSPGGHGYTF
TRBJ2-7	TRBV20-1	-	-	TGCAGTGCTAGAGAGGGCAGGCGACAGCAGTACTTC	CSAREGRRQQYF
TRBJ1-1	TRBV7-8	-	-	TGTGCAAGCAGAGACACAGGGCGGAACACTGAAGATTTCTTT	CASRDTGRNTEDFF
TRBJ2-1	TRBV19	few	TRBD1	TGTGCCAGTGCAGGGGGATCGAGACTGAATGAGCAGTTCTTC	CASAGGSRLNEQFF
TRBJ1-1	TRBV7-9	few	TRBD1	TGTGCCAGCAGCTCAGGACAGGGAAGTGGGTCGACTGAAGCTTTCTTT	CASSSGQGSGSTEAFF
TRBJ2-3	TRBV20-1	few	-	TGCAGTGCTAGGCCTTCGGGGGAATACACAGATACGCAGTATTTT	CSARPSGEYTDTQYF
TRBJ1-5	TRBV6-1	-	-	TGTGCCAGCAGCATTTATAGCAATCAGCACCAGCATTTT	CASSIYSNQHQHF
TRBJ2-7	TRBV4-1	-	TRBD1	TGCGCCAGCAGCCACGGCCGGGACAGCAAATACGAGCAGTACTTC	CASSHGRDSKYEQYF
TRBJ1-4	TRBV5-1	-	-	TGCGCCAGCAGCTTGAGGGGTACTTCTAATGAAAAACTGTTTTTT	CASSLRGTSNEKLFF
TRBJ1-1	TRBV19	-	TRBD1	TGTGCCAGTATCCCCAGTCGACAGGGCAACACTGAAGCTTTCTTT	CASIPSRQGNTEAFF
TRBJ2-5	TRBV25-1	-	-	TGTGCCAGCAGTGAGGGAGAGTACAGACAAACAGCCCTCCCGACGGAGACCCAGTACTTC	CASSEGEYRQTALPTETQYF
TRBJ2-7	TRBV7-2	many	TRBD2	TGTGCCAGCAGCTCCCACCCCCTAGCGGGGGCTATCTACGAGCAGTACTTC	CASSSHPLAGAIYEQYF
TRBJ1-1	TRBV7-9	few	-	TGTGCCAGCAGCCTACAGGGTCCCGCGAACACTGAAGCTTTCTTT	CASSLQGPANTEAFF
TRBJ1-5	TRBV25-1	-	-	TGTGCCAGCAGTGAAGGGGGGTTTAGCAATCAGCCCCCGCATTTT	CASSEGGFSNQPPHF
TRBJ2-7	TRBV10-3	-	-	TGTGCCATCAAATCGTTGGCTAGCGTAAACGAGCAGTACTTC	CAIKSLASVNEQYF
TRBJ1-5	TRBV19	-	TRBD1	TGTGCCAGTAGTATAGGATTTGGGACAGGCAATCAGCCCCAGCATTTT	CASSIGFGTGNQPQHF
TRBJ1-5	TRBV6-8	-	-	TGTTACAGTATTGATAAGGGTGGCAAACAGCCCCAGCATTTT	CYSIDKGGKQPQHF
TRBJ1-6	TRBV11-1	few	-	TGTGCCAGCAGCGGAATCGCCAATTCACCCCTCCACTTT	CASSGIANSPLHF
TRBJ2-6	TRBV6-2/TRBV6-3	-	-	TGTGCCAGCAGTTTGGGCAGCCTCTCCTCTGGGGCCAACGTCCTGACTTTC	CASSLGSLSSGANVLTF
TRBJ2-1	TRBV5-1	once	TRBD2	TGCGCCAGCAGCTTGGACGGAATGCGGGGGGGCGGGGAGCAGTTCTTC	CASSLDGMRGGGEQFF
TRBJ2-7	TRBV6-5	-	-	TGTGCCAGCGGAGGAGGAGGGTCCTACGAGCAGTACTTC	CASGGGGSYEQYF
TRBJ1-3	TRBV7-9	once	-	TGTGCCAGCAGCTTAAGGGAAAACACCATATATTTT	CASSLRENTIYF
TRBJ1-1	TRBV2	-	-	TGTGCCAGCAGCAGACCAACCGAGTTGGCTTTCTTT	CASSRPTELAFF
TRBJ1-3	TRBV7-9	few	TRBD1	TGTGCCAGCAGCAGGGACAGGGCTGGAAACACCATATATTTT	CASSRDRAGNTIYF
TRBJ2-5	TRBV6-6	-	TRBD2	TGTGCCAGCGGGAGGGCAGACCGACAAGAGACCCAGTACTTC	CASGRADRQETQYF
TRBJ1-4	TRBV12-3/TRBV12-4	-	-	TGTGCCAGCTCCGGACAGTGGCGGAGAAAACTGTTTTTT	CASSGQWRRKLFF
TRBJ2-3	TRBV15	few	TRBD2	TGTGCCACCAGCAGAGATCTCAGCGGGGGGGCCGCAGATACGCAGTATTTT	CATSRDLSGGAADTQYF
TRBJ1-2	TRBV4-1	-	-	TGCGCCAGCAGCCAAGATTCCAGGACGACGTATGGCTACACCTTC	CASSQDSRTTYGYTF
TRBJ2-5	TRBV7-9	-	TRBD1	TGTGCCAGCAGCTCGTGGGACAGGGGTCAAGAGACCCAGTACTTC	CASSSWDRGQETQYF
TRBJ2-4	TRBV19	few	TRBD2	TGTGCCAGTAGTACCCTCCCCCCCGGATCGCGGGAGGGCAGGAACATTCAGTACTTC	CASSTLPPGSREGRNIQYF
TRBJ2-1	TRBV5-4	-	-	TGTGCCAGCAGCATCCCTCGGGGGCGGCGGGGGAGTGAGCAGTTCTTC	CASSIPRGRRGSEQFF